The source of this T cell receptor beta chain is a study of T cell changes during pregnancy in multiple sclerosis. This clone was picked up one time. Sequencing used immunoSEQ multiplex PCR; TCRdb keeps in-frame clones, though not all of them. This table holds 10,000 or so clones, 83% found once. The TCR comes from a female donor in good health, enrolled as a control in a pregnancy study. The source was CD8+ T cells from peripheral blood mononuclear cells, collected in the third trimester of pregnancy.

The chain's CDR3 is CASSQVLGGTTEAFF. CDR3 sequence (DNA): TGCGCCAGCAGCCAAGTCCTCGGGGGAACAACTGAAGCTTTCTTT. The chain recombines TRBV4-1 with TRBJ1-1, with D possibly TRBD1 on 5 matching bases. There are 15 residues in the CDR3. The V and J ends lost 1 base and 5 bases respectively, with 14 bases between them. The germline V gene encodes CDR1 MGHRA and CDR2 YSYEKL.